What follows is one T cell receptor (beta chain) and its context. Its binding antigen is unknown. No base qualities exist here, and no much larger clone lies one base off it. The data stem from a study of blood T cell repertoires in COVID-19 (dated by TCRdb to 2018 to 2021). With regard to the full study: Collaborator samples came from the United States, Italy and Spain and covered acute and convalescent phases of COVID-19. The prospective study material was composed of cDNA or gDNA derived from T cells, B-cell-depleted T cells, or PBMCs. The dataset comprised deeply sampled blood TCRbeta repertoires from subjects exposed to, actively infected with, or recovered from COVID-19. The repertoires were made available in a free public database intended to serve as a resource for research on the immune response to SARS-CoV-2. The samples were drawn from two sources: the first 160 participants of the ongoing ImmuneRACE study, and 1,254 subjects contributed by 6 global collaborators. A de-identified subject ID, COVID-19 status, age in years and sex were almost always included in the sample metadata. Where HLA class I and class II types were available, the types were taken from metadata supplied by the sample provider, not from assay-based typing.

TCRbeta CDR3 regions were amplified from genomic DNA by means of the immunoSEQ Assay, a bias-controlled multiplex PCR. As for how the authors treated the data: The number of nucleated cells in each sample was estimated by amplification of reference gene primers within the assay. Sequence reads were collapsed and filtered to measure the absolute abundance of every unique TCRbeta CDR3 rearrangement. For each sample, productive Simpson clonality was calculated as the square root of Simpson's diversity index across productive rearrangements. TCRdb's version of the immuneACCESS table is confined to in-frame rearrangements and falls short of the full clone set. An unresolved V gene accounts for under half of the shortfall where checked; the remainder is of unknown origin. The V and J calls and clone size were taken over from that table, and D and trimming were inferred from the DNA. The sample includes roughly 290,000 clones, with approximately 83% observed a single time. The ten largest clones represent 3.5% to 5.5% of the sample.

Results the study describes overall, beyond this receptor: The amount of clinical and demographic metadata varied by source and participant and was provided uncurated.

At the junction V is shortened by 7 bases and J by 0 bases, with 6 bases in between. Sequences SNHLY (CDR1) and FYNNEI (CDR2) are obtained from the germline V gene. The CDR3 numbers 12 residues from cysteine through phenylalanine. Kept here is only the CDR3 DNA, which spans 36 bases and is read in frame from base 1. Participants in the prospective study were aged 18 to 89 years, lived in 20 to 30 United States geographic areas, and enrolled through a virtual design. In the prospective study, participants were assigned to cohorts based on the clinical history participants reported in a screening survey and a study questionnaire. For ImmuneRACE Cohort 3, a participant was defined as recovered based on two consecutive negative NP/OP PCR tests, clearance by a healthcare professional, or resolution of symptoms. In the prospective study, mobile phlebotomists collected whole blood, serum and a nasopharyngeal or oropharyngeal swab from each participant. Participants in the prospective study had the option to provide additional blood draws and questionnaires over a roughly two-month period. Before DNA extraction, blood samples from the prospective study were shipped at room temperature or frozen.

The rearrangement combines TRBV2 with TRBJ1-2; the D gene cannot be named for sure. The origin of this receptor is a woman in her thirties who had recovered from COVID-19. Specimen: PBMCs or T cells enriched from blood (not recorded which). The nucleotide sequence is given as TGTGCCAGCAATGTAGCTAACTATGGCTACACCTTC. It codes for CASNVANYGYTF. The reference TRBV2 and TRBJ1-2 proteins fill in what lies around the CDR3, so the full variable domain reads EPEVTQTPSHQVTQMGQEVILRCVPISNHLYFYWYRQILGQKVEFLVSFYNNEISEKSEIFDDQFSVERPDGSNFTLKIRSTKLEDSAMYFCASNVANYGYTFGSGTRLTVV.